One and the same sample provided the 26 T cell receptor beta chains below, sequenced in a study of control samples from healthy donors and cancer patients. Libraries were prepared by immunoSEQ multiplex PCR; TCRdb keeps only in-frame clonotypes and omits some of them. Of under 200,000 clones listed, approximately 90% are singletons. Sequencing was carried out using blood. Receptor source: a woman aged 25 to 39 in good health.

The chain is built from TRBV3-1 (or the pseudogene TRBV3-2) and TRBJ2-1, with D possibly being TRBD1 (6 bases). Trimming stripped 4 bases from V and 7 bases from J, with 14 bases between. Germline CDR1 and CDR2: LGHDT and YNNKEL (reference sequence). This CDR3 has 14 amino acids. The CDR3 reads CASSRDTPRNEQFF. The CDR3 DNA sequence: TGTGCCAGCAGCCGGGACACCCCTCGAAATGAGCAGTTCTTC.

Note on this clone: The junction departs from the called germline gene at one end, perhaps through a read error. The V and J genes are TRBV4-1 and TRBJ2-7; D may be TRBD1 or TRBD2 (6 bases each). From germline, CDR1 is MGHRA and CDR2 YSYEKL. The CDR3 is made up of 12 amino acids. The CDR3 reads CASSQVGGHQWF. For the CDR3, the DNA is TGCGCCAGCAGCCAAGTGGGGGGCCACCAGTGGTTC.

This chain links TRBV13 with TRBJ1-1; D is unclear. CDR1 is PRHDT and CDR2 is FYEKMQ in the germline V gene (reference sequence). The CDR3 covers 12 residues. V was trimmed by 0 bases and J by 5 bases, leaving 4 bases between them. The CDR3 DNA reads TGTGCCAGCAGCTTAGGGCAGACTGAAGCTTTCTTT. Its protein is CASSLGQTEAFF.

This clone was picked up one time. The chain uses TRBV15 and TRBJ1-1; TRBD1 matches at 8 bases. V lost 0 bases and J lost 2; bases outside the gene matches: 5. This CDR3 comprises 16 residues. Germline loops: CDR1 LNHNV, CDR2 YYDKDF (reference sequence). The CDR3 reads CATSRDGRGPNTEAFF. Written as DNA, the CDR3 is TGTGCCACCAGCAGAGATGGCAGGGGGCCTAACACTGAAGCTTTCTTT.

The chain couples TRBV28 to TRBJ2-7; no firm D call. V lost 7 bases and J lost 1, with 11 bases in between. CDR1 and CDR2 from the germline V gene are MDHEN and SYDVKM. This CDR3 contains 13 residues. In nucleotides, the CDR3 is TGTGCCAGCAAAACGAGTCAGTCCTACGAGCAGTACTTC. Its translation is CASKTSQSYEQYF.

The rearrangement uses TRBV9 and TRBJ2-7, with 8 bases matching TRBD2. Germline V gene sequence: CDR1 SGDLS, CDR2 YYNGEE. The CDR3 covers 15 residues. V shed 4 bases and J 6 bases; nucleotides not matched to a gene: 12. CDR3 in amino acids: CASSPGLALSGEQYF. CDR3 in DNA: TGTGCCAGCAGCCCAGGACTAGCCCTATCTGGCGAGCAGTACTTC.

The rearrangement links TRBV29-1 to TRBJ2-3, with D uncertain. CDR3 length equals 11 residues. Germline V lookup: CDR1 SQVTM, CDR2 ANQGSEA. The V and J ends lost 6 bases and 5 bases respectively, with 9 bases between them. The CDR3 DNA is TGCAGCGTGCCTCCGATAGATACGCAGTATTTT. It is translated as CSVPPIDTQYF.

The chain uses TRBV5-1 and TRBJ1-4; D is perhaps TRBD1 (6 bases). Trimming stripped 0 bases from V and 7 bases from J, with 13 bases between. CDR1 is SGHRS and CDR2 is YFSETQ in the germline V gene. The CDR3 has 15 residues. CDR3 nucleotides: TGCGCCAGCAGCTTGGAACAGGGCGGCGGTGAAAAACTGTTTTTT. This gives the protein CASSLEQGGGEKLFF.

This clone was counted a single time. CDR3 sequence: CASSSTGGSSYEQYF. The CDR3 DNA reads TGCGCCAGCAGCTCCACGGGGGGCAGCTCCTACGAGCAGTACTTC. The chain uses TRBV5-1 and TRBJ2-7; D perhaps matches TRBD2 (7 bases). In germline, CDR1 is SGHRS, CDR2 YFSETQ. V was clipped by 3 bases and J by 0 bases, with 13 bases between them. The CDR3 loop spans 15 amino acids. Complete variable domain (other parts from reference TRBV5-1 and TRBJ2-7): KAGVTQTPRYLIKTRGQQVTLSCSPISGHRSVSWYQQTPGQGLQFLFEYFSETQRNKGNFPGRFSGRQFSNSRSEMNVSTLELGDSALYLCASSSTGGSSYEQYFGPGTRLTVT.

J is TRBJ1-2 and V is TRBV10-3, with 7 bases matching TRBD1. With V trimmed by 4 bases and J by 6 bases, 8 bases remained unmatched. The CDR3 extends over 14 amino acids. CDR1 ENHRY and CDR2 SYGVKD come from the germline V gene. The CDR3 is CAISGGQGGDGYTF. The CDR3, as DNA: TGTGCCATCAGTGGGGGCCAAGGGGGCGATGGCTACACCTTC.

This rearrangement joins TRBV11-1 to TRBJ2-7; D may correspond to TRBD1 or TRBD2 (5 bases each). Germline CDR1 is SGHAT and CDR2 is FQDESV (reference sequence). V lost 4 bases to trimming and J lost 1 base, with 17 bases between them. This CDR3 region has 16 residues. DNA for the CDR3: TGTGCCAGCAGCTCCCCCGGGACCCAGATATCCTACGAGCAGTACTTC. It specifies CASSSPGTQISYEQYF.

The table lists this clone with a count of one. V usage is TRBV7-9 and J usage is TRBJ2-5; 11 bases align to TRBD2. The length of the CDR3 is 16 residues. CDR1 and CDR2 (germline): SEHNR, FQNEAQ (reference sequence). Germline trimming cut 8 bases from V and 0 bases from J; bases unmatched to any gene: 8. The CDR3 DNA reads as TGTGCCAGCGCCCCCTATAGCGGGAGGGACCAAGAGACCCAGTACTTC. It translates to CASAPYSGRDQETQYF.

The V gene is TRBV27, the J gene TRBJ1-6; possibly TRBD1 for D (6 bases). The CDR3 spans 14 residues. Germline CDR1 reads MNHEY; CDR2 reads SMNVEV (reference sequence). Deletions cut 3 bases from V and 9 bases from J, with 12 bases between. The CDR3 nucleotides read TGTGCCAGCAGTTTTACAGGGAGAACTTCACCCCTCCACTTT. This gives the protein CASSFTGRTSPLHF.

The gene calls are TRBV2 and TRBJ2-3; D gene uncertain. V shed 6 bases and J shed 2 bases, with 12 bases lying between them. The CDR3 is 14 amino acids. Germline V gives CDR1 SNHLY, CDR2 FYNNEI. The CDR3 DNA sequence: TGTGCCAGCAGAGGACCAGGCCCCACAGATACGCAGTATTTT. Amino acids: CASRGPGPTDTQYF.

The V and J genes are TRBV5-1 and TRBJ2-7; D might be TRBD1 (5 bases). This CDR3 comprises 15 residues. The germline gives CDR1 SGHRS, CDR2 YFSETQ. Trimming took 0 bases from V and 3 from J, leaving 13 bases between them. The CDR3: CASSLDRIRGYEQYF. CDR3 in DNA: TGCGCCAGCAGCTTGGACCGGATTAGGGGCTACGAGCAGTACTTC. Based on the CDR3 plus reference TRBV5-1 and TRBJ2-7, the full variable domain is KAGVTQTPRYLIKTRGQQVTLSCSPISGHRSVSWYQQTPGQGLQFLFEYFSETQRNKGNFPGRFSGRQFSNSRSEMNVSTLELGDSALYLCASSLDRIRGYEQYFGPGTRLTVT.

The rearrangement uses TRBV7-8 and TRBJ2-3, with a weak D call TRBD2 (6 bases). This CDR3 comprises 16 residues. Germline CDR1 reads SGHVS; CDR2 reads FQNEAQ. Trimming left V 0 bases short and J 2 bases short, with 12 bases between. The CDR3 coding sequence is TGTGCCAGCAGCTTAGCGCGGGATCCATACACAGATACGCAGTATTTT. This codes for CASSLARDPYTDTQYF.

The gene calls are TRBV12-3 or TRBV12-4 and TRBJ2-7, with D uncertain. The V and J ends lost 2 bases and 0 bases respectively, with 5 bases between them. CDR3 length equals 13 residues. The CDR3 DNA sequence: TGTGCCAGCAGTTTAAGAACCTCCTACGAGCAGTACTTC. Translating it yields CASSLRTSYEQYF.

The genes are TRBV11-3 and TRBJ2-7; weak D call: TRBD2 (6 bases). This CDR3 has 13 amino acids. Trimming left V 8 bases short and J 2 bases short, with 13 bases between. Germline V gene data show CDR1 as SGHNT and CDR2 as YENEEA. CDR3 sequence: CASSRDSTYEQYF. Written as DNA, the CDR3 is TGTGCCAGCTCCCGGGACTCAACCTACGAGCAGTACTTC.

The chain uses TRBV4-2 and TRBJ2-7; 10 bases are shared with TRBD2. V shed 1 base and J 4 bases; nucleotides not matched to a gene: 22. The germline CDR1 and CDR2 sequences are LGHNA and YNFKEQ. The CDR3 is 21 amino acids. The CDR3 region has the DNA TGTGCCAGCAGCCAAGTGACGCGAGGGCGAAGTAGCGGGAGGCGAATTTACGAGCAGTACTTC. It specifies CASSQVTRGRSSGRRIYEQYF.

The rearrangement links TRBV4-3 to TRBJ1-5, with a tentative D call TRBD1 (6 bases). The germline V and J ends were trimmed by 0 bases and 0 bases, with 12 bases remaining between them. This CDR3 has 17 residues. CDR1 LGHNA and CDR2 YSLEER come from the germline V gene. The CDR3 nucleotides read TGCGCCAGCAGCCAAGATCCACAGGGCGGTAGCAATCAGCCCCAGCATTTT. Protein product: CASSQDPQGGSNQPQHF.

The chain has TRBV29-1 and TRBJ1-1; D is undetermined. Between the trimmed V and J ends, which lost 6 bases and 3 bases, there was a span of 5 bases. CDR1 is SQVTM and CDR2 is ANQGSEA in the germline V gene. This CDR3 region has 10 residues. The DNA of the CDR3 is TGCAGCGTATCAGACACTGAAGCTTTCTTT. Translated: CSVSDTEAFF.

This clone was seen a single time. The rearrangement uses TRBV19 and TRBJ2-7; either TRBD1 or TRBD2 may supply D (7 bases each). V was cut by 1 base and J by 5 bases, with 15 bases left in between. The CDR3 consists of 15 residues. Germline V gene data show CDR1 as LNHDA and CDR2 as SQIVND (reference sequence). The CDR3 DNA reads as TGTGCCAGTAGTATAGTCGCGACAGGGAGGGACGAGCAGTACTTC. It codes for CASSIVATGRDEQYF.

The CDR3, as DNA: TGTGCCAGTAGTGGGGGGGAGACCCAGTACTTC. The encoded protein is CASSGGETQYF. V gene TRBV19 combines with J gene TRBJ2-5; D perhaps matches TRBD2 (6 bases). CDR3 length: 11 amino acids. Germline V CDR1 and CDR2: LNHDA, SQIVND (reference sequence). Trimming took 5 bases from V and 5 from J, leaving 6 bases between them.

The chain uses TRBV28 and TRBJ2-2, with D maybe TRBD2 (5 bases). CDR1 MDHEN and CDR2 SYDVKM come from the germline V gene. The CDR3 consists of 13 residues. V was pared by 3 bases and J by 8 bases, with 10 bases between. CDR3 coding DNA: TGTGCCAGCAGTTTTCGACGGGGTGGGGAGCTGTTTTTT. Translation gives CASSFRRGGELFF.

The genes are TRBV4-1 and TRBJ1-4; D remains unclear. This CDR3 is built from 17 residues. V gave up 1 base and J gave up 0 bases, with 12 bases separating them. Per the germline V gene, CDR1 is MGHRA and CDR2 is YSYEKL. CDR3 nucleotide sequence: TGCGCCAGCAGCCAAGGGCCAGCCGCTTCAACTAATGAAAAACTGTTTTTT. It translates to CASSQGPAASTNEKLFF.

The V call is TRBV4-2, the J call TRBJ2-7, with TRBD2 identical over 9 bases. Unmatched junction bases numbered 2, after V lost 0 bases and J lost 2 bases. The CDR3 is 15 amino acids. Germline CDR1 LGHNA, CDR2 YNFKEQ. The CDR3 nucleotides are TGTGCCAGCAGCCAAGAGACTAGCGGAACCTACGAGCAGTACTTC. Translating it yields CASSQETSGTYEQYF.